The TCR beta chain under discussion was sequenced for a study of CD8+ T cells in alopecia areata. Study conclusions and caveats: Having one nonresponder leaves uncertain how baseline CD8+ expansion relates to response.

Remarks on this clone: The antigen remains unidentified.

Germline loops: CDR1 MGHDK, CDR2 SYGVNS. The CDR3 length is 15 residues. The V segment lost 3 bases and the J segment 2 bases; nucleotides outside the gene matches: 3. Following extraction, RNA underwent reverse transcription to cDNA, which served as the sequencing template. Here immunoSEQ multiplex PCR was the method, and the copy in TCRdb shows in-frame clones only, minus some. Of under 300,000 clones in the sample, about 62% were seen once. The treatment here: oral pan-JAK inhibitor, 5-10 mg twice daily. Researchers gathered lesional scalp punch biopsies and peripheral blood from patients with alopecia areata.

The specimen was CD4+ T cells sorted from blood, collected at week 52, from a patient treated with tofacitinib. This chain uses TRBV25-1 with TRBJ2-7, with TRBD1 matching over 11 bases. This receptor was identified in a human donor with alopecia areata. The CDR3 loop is CASSEGQGVPYEQYF. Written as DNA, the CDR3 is TGTGCCAGCAGTGAGGGACAGGGGGTTCCCTACGAGCAGTACTTC.